These 14 T cell receptor beta chains share one sample of origin, sequenced in a study of shared clonotypes between healthy human individuals. In the naive CD8 group, cells lacked CD45RO and were positively selected for CCR7, so terminally differentiated effector memory CD45RA+ cells were left out. Profiled with immunoSEQ multiplex PCR; TCRdb holds only in-frame clones, not every one. The table lists about 2.1 million clones, 93% of them singletons. The sample comprised naive CD8+ T cells from PBMCs. The receptors were gathered from a man aged 18 to 29 in good health. Some clones in this sample may be carry-over from other donors' samples.

This chain connects TRBV13 to TRBJ2-3; 13 bases are a match to TRBD2. CDR3 size: 18 residues. The V gene's germline CDR1 is PRHDT and CDR2 FYEKMQ (reference sequence). V shed 6 bases, J shed 2 bases, and the junction held 11 bases outside the gene matches. CDR3: CASRTGLAGRSLTDTQYF. Here the CDR3 DNA reads TGTGCCAGCAGGACGGGACTAGCGGGACGATCTCTCACAGATACGCAGTATTTT.

V and J are TRBV30 and TRBJ2-7, with TRBD2 matching 11 bases. There are 14 residues in the CDR3. Germline V CDR1 and CDR2: GTSNPN, SVGIG (reference sequence). The junction had 5 bases not matched to a gene; V was cut back by 4 bases and J by 3 bases. The CDR3 sequence is CAWTSGRSYYEQYF. In DNA form, the CDR3 reads TGTGCCTGGACTAGCGGGAGGTCTTACTACGAGCAGTACTTC.

The chain joins TRBV28 to TRBJ2-1; 10 bases agree with TRBD1. V dropped 1 base and J dropped 4; count of bases not matched to a gene: 4. Looked up from germline, CDR1 is MDHEN and CDR2 is SYDVKM. The CDR3 length is 16 residues. In DNA, the CDR3 is TGTGCCAGCAGTTTATATGACAGGGGGCTTTACAATGAGCAGTTCTTC. Translated: CASSLYDRGLYNEQFF.

V is TRBV7-9 and J is TRBJ2-1; the match to TRBD1 covers 7 bases. Germline lookup yields CDR1 SEHNR and CDR2 FQNEAQ (reference sequence). The V gene end was trimmed by 2 bases and the J gene end by 3 bases; junction bases not matched to a gene: 4. The CDR3 covers 15 residues. The CDR3 bases are TGTGCCAGCAGCTTACAAGGACAGGACTACAATGAGCAGTTCTTC. It is translated as CASSLQGQDYNEQFF. Variable domain in full (rest from reference TRBV7-9 and TRBJ2-1): DTGVSQNPRHKITKRGQNVTFRCDPISEHNRLYWYRQTLGQGPEFLTYFQNEAQLEKSRLLSDRFSAERPKGSFSTLEIQRTEQGDSAMYLCASSLQGQDYNEQFFGPGTRLTVL.

The V gene is TRBV5-1, the J gene TRBJ2-7; 12 nucleotides agree with TRBD2. The CDR3 sequence is 15 residues long. Germline V lookup: CDR1 SGHRS, CDR2 YFSETQ. V trimming: 0 bases; J trimming: 4 bases; junction bases outside the gene matches: 2. The chain's CDR3 is CASSLGTSGDYEQYF. In DNA, the CDR3 is TGCGCCAGCAGCTTGGGGACTAGCGGGGATTACGAGCAGTACTTC.

The chain combines TRBV4-3 with TRBJ2-1, with 10 bases identical to TRBD2. Germline trimming cut 0 bases from V and 0 bases from J; bases unmatched to any gene: 14. The germline V gene encodes CDR1 LGHNA and CDR2 YSLEER. CDR3 length equals 21 residues. CDR3 in DNA: TGCGCCAGCAGCCAAGATTGGAAAAGGACTAGCGGTGAGAGCTCCTACAATGAGCAGTTCTTC. It encodes CASSQDWKRTSGESSYNEQFF.

The chain carries TRBV5-6 and TRBJ2-1, with 13 bases lining up with TRBD2. Trimming took 4 bases from V and 7 from J; bases not matched to a gene: 5. The CDR3 runs to 15 residues. CDR1 and CDR2 (germline): SGHDT, YYEEEE. The CDR3, as DNA: TGTGCCAGCAGCCCGGGACTAGCGGGACGAAATGAGCAGTTCTTC. Protein product: CASSPGLAGRNEQFF.

The V call is TRBV27, the J call TRBJ2-6, with unresolved D. The CDR3 is made up of 15 amino acids. Germline lookup yields CDR1 MNHEY and CDR2 SMNVEV (reference sequence). The V end was cut by 8 bases, the J end by 1 base, with 12 bases between. CDR3 loop: CASRIKGSGANVLTF. CDR3 nucleotide sequence: TGTGCCAGCCGGATAAAGGGATCTGGGGCCAACGTCCTGACTTTC.

The chain joins TRBV5-6 to TRBJ1-1; D uncertain. Looked up from germline, CDR1 is SGHDT and CDR2 is YYEEEE. This CDR3 is 13 amino acids long. The ends were cut back, 1 base at V and 7 bases at J, with 11 bases in the middle. CDR3 nucleotides: TGTGCCAGCAGCTTGTATCAGGCTCTTGAAGCTTTCTTT. Translating gives CASSLYQALEAFF.

The chain combines TRBV4-1 with TRBJ2-5, with D perhaps given as TRBD1 or TRBD2 (7 bases each). V lost 2 bases and J 0 bases, leaving 10 bases between the germline ends. CDR1 is MGHRA, CDR2 YSYEKL, per germline. This CDR3 is 15 amino acids long. Here the CDR3 reads CASSQQGGYQETQYF. The CDR3 DNA follows: TGCGCCAGCAGCCAACAGGGGGGGTACCAAGAGACCCAGTACTTC.

CDR3: CASRDQTYEQYF. DNA for the CDR3: TGTGCCAGCAGGGACCAGACCTACGAGCAGTACTTC. The chain uses TRBV27 and TRBJ2-7, with unresolved D. Germline V lookup: CDR1 MNHEY, CDR2 SMNVEV (reference sequence). The V and J ends lost 6 bases and 2 bases respectively, with 8 bases between them. The CDR3 spans 12 residues.

In the case of this clone: The same CDR3 can be traced to other DNA sequences in this sample. This chain uses TRBV28 with TRBJ1-1; no clear D. Between the trimmed V and J ends, which lost 6 bases and 1 base, there was a span of 9 bases. The CDR3 sequence is 13 residues long. Germline V gives CDR1 MDHEN, CDR2 SYDVKM. CDR3 DNA sequence: TGTGCCAGCAGCCCTGGGGAGAACACTGAAGCTTTCTTT. This codes for CASSPGENTEAFF.

CDR3 nucleotide sequence: TGCGCCAGCAAACCCGAATATTTCGAGCAGTACTTC. This translates into CASKPEYFEQYF. The chain links TRBV4-1 to TRBJ2-7; D gene uncertain. The CDR3 is 12 amino acids. Germline V gene lookup returns CDR1 MGHRA and CDR2 YSYEKL. V lost 7 bases to trimming and J lost 6 bases, with 13 bases between them.

The chain recombines TRBV10-2 with TRBJ2-1; TRBD2 might be the D (5 bases). There are 15 residues in the CDR3. Germline V CDR1 and CDR2: WSHSY, SAAADI. V lost 2 bases to trimming and J lost 6 bases, with 14 bases between them. The CDR3 here is CASSEGRVHPNEQFF. DNA for the CDR3: TGCGCCAGCAGTGAGGGGCGGGTCCACCCCAATGAGCAGTTCTTC.